This is a list of T cell receptor beta chains from one sample in a study of patients and donors after allogeneic stem cell transplantation. MiXCR was run by TCRdb on the RT-PCR reads, yielding one entry per CDR3 protein. The repertoire has roughly 940,000 distinct CDR3 sequences, approximately 18% of them found once; the top ten carry 5% to 6.5%. The sample comprised blood, either unsorted or a sorted T cell fraction (not recorded which). The receptors stem from a human donor who was either an allogeneic HSCT recipient or a stem cell or donor lymphocyte infusion donor (not recorded which). It is not recorded whose cells these are; they may come from a transplant donor. CDR3s include the opening cysteine and the closing phenylalanine or tryptophan. A D gene is named only where the DNA matches it firmly. For some rows the clone size is stated as once, few or many, or as a class when expanded; others skip it.

TRBV20-1	-	few	TRBJ2-1	TGCAGTGCTAGTATCCCCGGGACGGTCTCCTACAATGAGCAGTTCTTC	CSASIPGTVSYNEQFF
TRBV7-8	-	-	TRBJ2-7	TGTGCCAGCAGCTTAGCGGGCGGGACTCGACCCAGATACGAGCAGTACTTC	CASSLAGGTRPRYEQYF
TRBV29-1	TRBD1	-	TRBJ2-7	TGCAGCGTTAATAAGGACAGGGGGTTCTACGAGCAGTACTTC	CSVNKDRGFYEQYF
TRBV12-3/TRBV12-4	-	many	TRBJ1-5	TGTGCCAGCAGGAGACAGGCAATGACCAATCAGCCCCAGCATTTT	CASRRQAMTNQPQHF
TRBV11-2	TRBD2	-	TRBJ2-1	TGTGCCAGCAGCTTAGTACTTGCTAGCGGGAGTCCCTTCAATGAGCAGTTCTTC	CASSLVLASGSPFNEQFF
TRBV3-1	TRBD2	few	TRBJ2-3	TGTGCCAGCAGCCAAGGTTGGCGGGAGTCGCGCACAGATACGCAGTATTTT	CASSQGWRESRTDTQYF
TRBV18	-	many	TRBJ1-1	TGCGCCAGCAGCCCACTTTTGAACACTGAAGCTTTCTTT	CASSPLLNTEAFF
TRBV4-1	TRBD1	few	TRBJ2-7	TGCGCCAGCAGCCAAGTCGGGTTGGGACAGGGAAGTCACGAGCAGTACTTC	CASSQVGLGQGSHEQYF
TRBV29-1	TRBD1	many	TRBJ2-7	TGCAGCGTTGAACCGACAGGGTCGGGTTACGAGCAGTACTTC	CSVEPTGSGYEQYF
TRBV15	-	few	TRBJ1-1	TGTGCCACCAGCAACTGGAACACTGAAGCTTTCTTT	CATSNWNTEAFF
TRBV11-2	TRBD2	-	TRBJ2-1	TGTGCCAGCAGCTTAGCCGGCCTAGCGGGATCCAATGAGCAGTTCTTC	CASSLAGLAGSNEQFF
TRBV12-3/TRBV12-4	-	few	TRBJ1-1	TGTGCCAGCAGTTTAGTTAAGGCTCTTAACACTGAAGCTTTCTTT	CASSLVKALNTEAFF
TRBV5-1	TRBD2	many	TRBJ2-2	TGCGCCAGCACACGGGGGGTTACAGTCCCCGGGGAGCTGTTTTTT	CASTRGVTVPGELFF
TRBV5-1	-	few	TRBJ2-5	TGCGCCAGCAGCTTACAGACAGGCCTCCAAGAGACCCAGTACTTC	CASSLQTGLQETQYF
TRBV5-5	-	few	TRBJ1-2	TGTGCCAGCAGCTTGGAGACAGGACACTATGGCTACACCTTC	CASSLETGHYGYTF
TRBV20-1	-	many	TRBJ2-7	TGCAGTGCTAGGCGGGCCTCCTACGAGCAGTACTTC	CSARRASYEQYF
TRBV12-3/TRBV12-4	TRBD1	many	TRBJ2-1	TGTGCCAGCAGTTTATTCCAGGGGGCTGGAAATGAGCAGTTCTTC	CASSLFQGAGNEQFF
TRBV20-1	TRBD2	few	TRBJ2-7	TGCAGTGCTAGTGGAACCGGGACTATCTCCTACGAGCAGTACTTC	CSASGTGTISYEQYF
TRBV20-1	-	-	TRBJ1-5	TGCAGTACGCGGGCCGGCAATCAGCCCCAGCATTTT	CSTRAGNQPQHF
TRBV9	-	-	TRBJ1-2	TGTGCCAGCAGCGTAGACCCACGCCCGCCCAGGGCCCTTAGCTATGGCTACACCTTC	CASSVDPRPPRALSYGYTF
TRBV4-1	TRBD1	-	TRBJ1-6	TGCGCCAGCAGCCACCTACAGGGGTATAATTCACCCCTCCACTTT	CASSHLQGYNSPLHF
TRBV24-1	-	-	TRBJ2-2	TGTGCCACCAGTGATTTGTTCATACCCGACGGGAACACCGGGGAGCTGTTTTTT	CATSDLFIPDGNTGELFF
TRBV3-1	-	-	TRBJ2-3	TGTGCCAGCAGCCAAGTAGGACTCTCGGGGACAGATACGCAGTATTTT	CASSQVGLSGTDTQYF
TRBV15	-	-	TRBJ1-1	TGTGCCACCAGCTGGGACGGGAACACTGAAGCTTTCTTT	CATSWDGNTEAFF
TRBV9	-	few	TRBJ2-5	TGTGCCAGCAGCGTAGGGCTAGCTGTAGAGACCCAGTACTTC	CASSVGLAVETQYF
TRBV27	-	-	TRBJ2-2	TGTGCCACCGGGGAAGGAGCCGGGGAGCTGTTTTTT	CATGEGAGELFF